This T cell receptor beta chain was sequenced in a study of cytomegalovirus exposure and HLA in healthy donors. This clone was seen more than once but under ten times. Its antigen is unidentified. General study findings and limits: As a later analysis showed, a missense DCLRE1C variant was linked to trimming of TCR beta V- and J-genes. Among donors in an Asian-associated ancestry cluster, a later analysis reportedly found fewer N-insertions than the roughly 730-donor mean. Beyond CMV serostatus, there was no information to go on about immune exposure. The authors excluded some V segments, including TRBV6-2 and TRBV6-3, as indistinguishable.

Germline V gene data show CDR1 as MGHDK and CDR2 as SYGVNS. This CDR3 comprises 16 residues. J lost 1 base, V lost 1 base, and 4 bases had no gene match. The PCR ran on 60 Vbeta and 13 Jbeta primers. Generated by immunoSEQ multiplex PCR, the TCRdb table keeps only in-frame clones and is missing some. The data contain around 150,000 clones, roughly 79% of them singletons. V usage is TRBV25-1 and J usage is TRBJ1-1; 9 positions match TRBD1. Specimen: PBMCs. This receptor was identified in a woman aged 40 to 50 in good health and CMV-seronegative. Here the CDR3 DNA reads TGTGCCAGCAGTGAATTAGGGACAGGGAAGAACACTGAAGCTTTCTTT. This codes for CASSELGTGKNTEAFF. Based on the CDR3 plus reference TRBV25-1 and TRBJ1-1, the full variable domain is EADIYQTPRYLVIGTGKKITLECSQTMGHDKMYWYQQDPGMELHLIHYSYGVNSTEKGDLSSESTVSRIRTEHFPLTLESARPSHTSQYLCASSELGTGKNTEAFFGQGTRLTVV.